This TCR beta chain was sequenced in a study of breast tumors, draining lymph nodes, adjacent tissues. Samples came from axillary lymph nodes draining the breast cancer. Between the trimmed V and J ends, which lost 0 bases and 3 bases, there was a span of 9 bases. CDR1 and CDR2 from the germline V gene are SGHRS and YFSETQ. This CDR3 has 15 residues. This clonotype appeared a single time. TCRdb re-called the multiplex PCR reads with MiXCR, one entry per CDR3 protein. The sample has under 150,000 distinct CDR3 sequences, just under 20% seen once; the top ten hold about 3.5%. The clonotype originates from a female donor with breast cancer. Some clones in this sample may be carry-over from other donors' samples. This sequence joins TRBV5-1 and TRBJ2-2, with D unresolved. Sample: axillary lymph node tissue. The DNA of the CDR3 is TGCGCCAGCAGCTTGGACAGCCCGGACACCGGGGAGCTGTTTTTT. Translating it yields CASSLDSPDTGELFF.